The present entry profiles one T cell receptor (beta chain) with its context. Antigen specificity is unknown. This sample is drawn from a study of shared clonotypes between healthy human individuals. Using ten immunoSEQ deep assay plates, investigators sequenced unsorted PBMC DNA. TCRdb's copy holds only in-frame clones and misses some; the assay was immunoSEQ multiplex PCR. Of some 470,000 clones listed, less than 80% are singletons. The ends were cut back, 1 base at V and 7 bases at J, with 13 bases in the middle. In germline, CDR1 is SGHTA, CDR2 FQGNSA. CDR3 size: 15 residues. Whole-study findings and limits: Tissues were not sampled, only blood, and their repertoires likely differ.

Donors included only healthy HIV-negative adults lacking recent acute infections or vaccinations. Caucasian adults residing in Nashville, Tennessee made up all the donors. This sequence was found in a woman aged 40 to 50 in good health. Some clones in this sample may be carry-over from other donors' samples. The specimen sequenced was PBMCs. V is TRBV7-2 and J is TRBJ2-2, with D possibly TRBD2 on 6 matching bases. The CDR3 sequence is CASSLGTTPIGELFF. The CDR3 DNA reads TGTGCCAGCAGCTTAGGGACTACTCCTATCGGGGAGCTGTTTTTT.